This T cell receptor beta chain was recovered during a study of blood T cell repertoires in COVID-19. CDR1 and CDR2 from the germline V gene are LGHNA and YSLEER. The germline V and J ends were trimmed by 1 base and 3 bases, with 14 bases remaining between them. There are 16 residues in the CDR3. The method was immunoSEQ multiplex PCR; TCRdb's version includes in-frame clones alone and lacks a portion of them. The table records roughly 330,000 clones, 88% of them present only once. The source of this sequence is a woman aged 50 to 65 with active or convalescent COVID-19. The sequencing sample was made of peripheral blood. V usage is TRBV4-3 and J usage is TRBJ2-3, with TRBD2 as a possible D gene (5 bases). CDR3 nucleotides: TGCGCCAGCAGCCAAGGACCAGCAGAGGGAACAGATACGCAGTATTTT. As protein: CASSQGPAEGTDTQYF.